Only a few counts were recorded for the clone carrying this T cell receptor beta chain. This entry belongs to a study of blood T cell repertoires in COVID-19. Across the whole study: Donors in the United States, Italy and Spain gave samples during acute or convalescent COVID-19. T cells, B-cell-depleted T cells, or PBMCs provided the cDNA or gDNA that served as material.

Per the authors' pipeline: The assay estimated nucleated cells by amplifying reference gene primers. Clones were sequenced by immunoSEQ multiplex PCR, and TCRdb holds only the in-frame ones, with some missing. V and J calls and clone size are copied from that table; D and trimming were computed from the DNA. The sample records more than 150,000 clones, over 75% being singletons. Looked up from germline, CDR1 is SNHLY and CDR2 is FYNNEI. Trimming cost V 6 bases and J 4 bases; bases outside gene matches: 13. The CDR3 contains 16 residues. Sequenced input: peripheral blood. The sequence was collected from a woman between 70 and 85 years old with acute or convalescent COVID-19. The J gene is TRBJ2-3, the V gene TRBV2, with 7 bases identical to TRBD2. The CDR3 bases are TGTGCCAGCAGCCTCGGGGGGAGGGCCTTTGCAGATACGCAGTATTTT. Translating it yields CASSLGGRAFADTQYF.